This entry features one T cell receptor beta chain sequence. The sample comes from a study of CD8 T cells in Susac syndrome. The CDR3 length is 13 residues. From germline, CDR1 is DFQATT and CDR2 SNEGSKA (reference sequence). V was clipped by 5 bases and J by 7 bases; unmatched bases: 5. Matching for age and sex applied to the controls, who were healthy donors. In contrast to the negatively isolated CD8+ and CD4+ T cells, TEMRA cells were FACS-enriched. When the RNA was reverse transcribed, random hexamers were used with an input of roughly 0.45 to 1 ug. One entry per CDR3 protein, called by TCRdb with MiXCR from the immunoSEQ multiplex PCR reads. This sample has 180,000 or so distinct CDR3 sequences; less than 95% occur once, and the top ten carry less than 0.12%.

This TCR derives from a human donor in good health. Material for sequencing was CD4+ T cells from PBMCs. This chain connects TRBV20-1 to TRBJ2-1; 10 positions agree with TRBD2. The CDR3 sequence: CSAGGTSVNEQFF. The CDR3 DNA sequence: TGCAGTGCTGGGGGGACTAGCGTGAATGAGCAGTTCTTC.